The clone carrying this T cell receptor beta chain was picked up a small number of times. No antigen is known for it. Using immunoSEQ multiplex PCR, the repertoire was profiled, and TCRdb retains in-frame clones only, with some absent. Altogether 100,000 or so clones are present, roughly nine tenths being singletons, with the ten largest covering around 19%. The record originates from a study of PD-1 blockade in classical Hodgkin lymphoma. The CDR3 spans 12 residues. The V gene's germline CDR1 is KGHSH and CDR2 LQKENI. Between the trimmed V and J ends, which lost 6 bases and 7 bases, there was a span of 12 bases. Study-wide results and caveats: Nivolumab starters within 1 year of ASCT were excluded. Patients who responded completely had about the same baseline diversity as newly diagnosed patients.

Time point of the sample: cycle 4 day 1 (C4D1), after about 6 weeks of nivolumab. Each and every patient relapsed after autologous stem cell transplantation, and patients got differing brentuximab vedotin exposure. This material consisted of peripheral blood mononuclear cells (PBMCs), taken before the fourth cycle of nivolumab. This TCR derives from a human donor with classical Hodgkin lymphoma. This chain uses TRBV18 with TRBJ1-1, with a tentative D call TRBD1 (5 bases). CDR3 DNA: TGTGCCAGCTCTCACCTTGACAGTGAAGCTTTCTTT. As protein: CASSHLDSEAFF.